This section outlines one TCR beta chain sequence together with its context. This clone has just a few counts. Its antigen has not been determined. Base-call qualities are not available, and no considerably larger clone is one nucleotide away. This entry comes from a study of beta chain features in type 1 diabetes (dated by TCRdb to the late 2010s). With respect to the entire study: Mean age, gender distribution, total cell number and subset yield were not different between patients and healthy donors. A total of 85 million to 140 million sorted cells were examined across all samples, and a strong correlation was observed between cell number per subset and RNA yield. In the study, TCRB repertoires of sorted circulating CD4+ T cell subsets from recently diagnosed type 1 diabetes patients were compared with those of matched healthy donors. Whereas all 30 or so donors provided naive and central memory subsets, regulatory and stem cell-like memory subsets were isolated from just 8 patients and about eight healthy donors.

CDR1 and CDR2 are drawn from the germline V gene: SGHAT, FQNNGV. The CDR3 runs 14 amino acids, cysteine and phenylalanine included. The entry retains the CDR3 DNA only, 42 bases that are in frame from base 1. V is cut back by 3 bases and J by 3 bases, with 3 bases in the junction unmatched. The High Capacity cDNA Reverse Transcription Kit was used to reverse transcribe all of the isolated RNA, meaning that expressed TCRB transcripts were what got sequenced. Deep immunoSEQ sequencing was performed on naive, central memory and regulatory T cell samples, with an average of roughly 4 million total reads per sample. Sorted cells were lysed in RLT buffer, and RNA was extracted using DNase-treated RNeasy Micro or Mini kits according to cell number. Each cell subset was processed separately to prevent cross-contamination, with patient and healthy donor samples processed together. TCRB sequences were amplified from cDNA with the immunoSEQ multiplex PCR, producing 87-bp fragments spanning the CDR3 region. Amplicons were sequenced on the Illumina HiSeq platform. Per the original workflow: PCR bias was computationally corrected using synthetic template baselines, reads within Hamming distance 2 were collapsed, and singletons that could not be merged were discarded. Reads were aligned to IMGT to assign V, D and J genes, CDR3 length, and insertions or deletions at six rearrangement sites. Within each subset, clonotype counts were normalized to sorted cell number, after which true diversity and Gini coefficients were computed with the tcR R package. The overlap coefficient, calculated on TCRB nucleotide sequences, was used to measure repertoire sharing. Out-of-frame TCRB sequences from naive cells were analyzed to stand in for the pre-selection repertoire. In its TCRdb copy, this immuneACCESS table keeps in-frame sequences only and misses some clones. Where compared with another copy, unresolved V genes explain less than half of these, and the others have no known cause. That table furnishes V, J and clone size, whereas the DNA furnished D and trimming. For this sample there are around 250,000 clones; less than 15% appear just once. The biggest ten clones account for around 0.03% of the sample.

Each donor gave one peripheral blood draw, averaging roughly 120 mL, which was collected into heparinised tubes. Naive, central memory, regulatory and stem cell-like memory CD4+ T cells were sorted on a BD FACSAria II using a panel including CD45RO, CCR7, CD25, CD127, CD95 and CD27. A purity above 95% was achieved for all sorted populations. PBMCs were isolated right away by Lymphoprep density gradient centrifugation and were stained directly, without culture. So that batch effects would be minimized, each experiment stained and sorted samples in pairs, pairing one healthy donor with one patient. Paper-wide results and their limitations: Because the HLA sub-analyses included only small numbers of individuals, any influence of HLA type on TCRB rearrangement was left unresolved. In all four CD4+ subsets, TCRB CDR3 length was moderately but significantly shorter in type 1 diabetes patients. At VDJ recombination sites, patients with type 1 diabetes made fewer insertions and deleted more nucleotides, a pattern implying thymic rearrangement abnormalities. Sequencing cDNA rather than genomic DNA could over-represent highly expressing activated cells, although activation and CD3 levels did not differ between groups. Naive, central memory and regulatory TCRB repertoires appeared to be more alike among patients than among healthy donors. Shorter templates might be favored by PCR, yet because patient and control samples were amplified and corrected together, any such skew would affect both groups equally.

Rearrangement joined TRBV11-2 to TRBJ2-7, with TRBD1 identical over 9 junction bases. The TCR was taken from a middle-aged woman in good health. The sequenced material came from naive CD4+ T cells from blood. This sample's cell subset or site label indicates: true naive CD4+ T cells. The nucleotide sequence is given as TGTGCCAGCAGCTTCGGGACAGGGTTCTACGAGCAGTACTTC. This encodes CASSFGTGFYEQYF.